This section outlines one TCR beta chain sequence together with its context. The sample belongs to a study of blood T cell repertoires in COVID-19. Background on the study: In each case, the material was cDNA or gDNA derived from T cells, B-cell-depleted T cells, or PBMCs.

The length of the CDR3 is 14 residues. The V gene's germline CDR1 is KGHSH and CDR2 LQKENI. Trimming took 0 bases from V and 4 from J, leaving 7 bases between them. In the source study's methods: Estimation of nucleated cell counts was performed using reference gene primer amplification. Sequenced by immunoSEQ multiplex PCR; TCRdb stores in-frame clones only, minus some. The DNA gave D and trimming, while V, J and clone size come from that table. The table has about 60,000 clones, roughly 79% seen once. V usage is TRBV18 and J usage is TRBJ1-5; TRBD1 is a possible D gene (5 bases). The receptor was isolated from a human donor in a cohort sampled during active COVID-19. Input material: peripheral blood. The CDR3 DNA is TGTGCCAGCTCACCACCGGGGGGAAATCAGCCCCAGCATTTT. Residues: CASSPPGGNQPQHF.